The next 29 T cell receptor beta chains were all read from a single sample in a study of beta chain features in type 1 diabetes. Every isolated RNA sample was fully reverse transcribed, so sequencing captured expressed TCRB transcripts. Generated by immunoSEQ multiplex PCR, the TCRdb table keeps only in-frame clones and is missing some. The sample consists of 300,000 to 450,000 clones, about 12% of them appearing once. Study-level results: Within each of all four CD4+ subsets, Type 1 diabetes patients had TCRB CDR3s that were moderately but significantly shorter.

These receptors lack a known antigen. Sequencing was done on a sample of naive CD4+ T cells from blood. These receptors originate from a woman between 18 and 29 years old with type 1 diabetes.

This clone was recorded a few times. V and J are TRBV29-1 and TRBJ2-1; 8 nucleotides align to TRBD2. V trimming: 3 bases; J trimming: 2 bases; junction bases outside the gene matches: 6. There are 15 residues in the CDR3. CDR1 SQVTM and CDR2 ANQGSEA come from the germline V gene. CDR3 nucleotide sequence: TGCAGCGTTGACGGAAGCGGGGGAGCCTACAATGAGCAGTTCTTC. This encodes CSVDGSGGAYNEQFF.

This clone was seen a handful of times. The chain joins TRBV7-9 to TRBJ1-1; no firm D call. Germline V lookup: CDR1 SEHNR, CDR2 FQNEAQ (reference sequence). This CDR3 has 14 amino acids. The ends were cut back, 0 bases at V and 1 base at J, with 6 bases in the middle. CDR3 sequence: CASSLAPRNTEAFF. The CDR3, as DNA: TGTGCCAGCAGCTTAGCGCCGAGGAACACTGAAGCTTTCTTT. Full variable domain (missing parts from reference TRBV7-9 and TRBJ1-1): DTGVSQNPRHKITKRGQNVTFRCDPISEHNRLYWYRQTLGQGPEFLTYFQNEAQLEKSRLLSDRFSAERPKGSFSTLEIQRTEQGDSAMYLCASSLAPRNTEAFFGQGTRLTVV.

This clone was seen only a few times. This chain uses TRBV29-1 with TRBJ1-2, with a weak D call TRBD1 (5 bases). The CDR3 is 12 residues long. Between the trimmed V and J ends, which lost 8 bases and 3 bases, there was a span of 13 bases. Germline V gene data show CDR1 as SQVTM and CDR2 as ANQGSEA. CDR3 sequence (DNA): TGCAGCCTTGGTTCGACAGACTATGGCTACACCTTC. Translation gives CSLGSTDYGYTF.

This chain joins TRBV13 and TRBJ1-2, with TRBD1 identical over 7 bases. The CDR3 consists of 14 residues. With V trimmed by 5 bases and J by 2 bases, 5 bases remained unmatched. Germline CDR1 PRHDT, CDR2 FYEKMQ (reference sequence). The CDR3 loop is CASSSPGQNYGYTF. For the CDR3, the DNA is TGTGCCAGCAGCAGCCCGGGACAGAACTATGGCTACACCTTC. The whole variable domain, remainder taken from reference TRBV13 and TRBJ1-2, is AAGVIQSPRHLIKEKRETATLKCYPIPRHDTVYWYQQGPGQDPQFLISFYEKMQSDKGSIPDRFSAQQFSDYHSELNMSSLELGDSALYFCASSSPGQNYGYTFGSGTRLTVV.

The chain links TRBV23-1 to TRBJ2-2, with D unresolved. TRBV23-1 falls under the ORF class, with uncertain function. This CDR3 comprises 14 residues. V shed 6 bases and J shed 1 base, with 9 bases lying between them. In DNA form, the CDR3 reads TGCGCCAGCAGAACGCGAGGGAACACCGGGGAGCTGTTTTTT. Its protein is CASRTRGNTGELFF.

This clone was detected only a few times. The genes are TRBV7-9 and TRBJ1-2, with TRBD1 matching over 9 bases. Trimming cost V 5 bases and J 7 bases; bases outside gene matches: 8. CDR1 and CDR2 (germline): SEHNR, FQNEAQ (reference sequence). This CDR3 is 14 amino acids long. Written as DNA, the CDR3 is TGTGCCAGCAGCACCTACCGGGACAGGGCTGGCTACACCTTC. As protein: CASSTYRDRAGYTF.

This clone was counted a few times. Here the CDR3 DNA reads TGTGCCAGCAGCCCCGGGACGGGGGTTTTATTGACTGAAGCTTTCTTT. Amino acid sequence: CASSPGTGVLLTEAFF. J is TRBJ1-1 and V is TRBV6-6; maybe TRBD1 (5 bases). This CDR3 is 16 amino acids long. CDR1 MNHNY and CDR2 SVGAGI come from the germline V gene (reference sequence). Trimming took 6 bases from V and 5 from J, leaving 22 bases between them.

The V call is TRBV5-1, the J call TRBJ1-1, with a tentative D call TRBD1 (6 bases). The germline V and J ends were trimmed by 4 bases and 1 base, with 11 bases remaining between them. The CDR3 extends over 14 amino acids. The germline CDR1 and CDR2 sequences are SGHRS and YFSETQ. The CDR3 DNA reads TGCGCCAGCAGCCCCCAGGGGCGGAACACTGAAGCTTTCTTT. It codes for CASSPQGRNTEAFF.

This clone occurred a few times. The gene calls are TRBV28 and TRBJ2-7; TRBD2 matches 10 bases. This CDR3 region has 15 residues. The J segment lost 4 bases and the V segment lost 4 bases, leaving 7 bases of the junction unmatched. Germline V gene data show CDR1 as MDHEN and CDR2 as SYDVKM. DNA for the CDR3: TGTGCCAGCAGTTCCTTAGCGGGAGGTCAGTACGAGCAGTACTTC. As protein: CASSSLAGGQYEQYF.

The V gene is TRBV28, the J gene TRBJ2-7; the D gene is possibly TRBD1 (6 bases). V gave up 6 bases and J gave up 2 bases, with 14 bases separating them. The CDR3 has 14 residues. Germline CDR1 and CDR2: MDHEN and SYDVKM. The CDR3 DNA reads TGTGCCAGCAGCCACGACAGGAGGACCTACGAGCAGTACTTC. This gives the protein CASSHDRRTYEQYF.

J is TRBJ2-5 and V is TRBV28, with 10 bases lining up with TRBD1. V dropped 6 bases and J dropped 3; count of bases not matched to a gene: 7. The CDR3 consists of 15 residues. Germline CDR1 and CDR2: MDHEN and SYDVKM. CDR3 nucleotide sequence: TGTGCCAGCAGGTCCTTAGGACAGGGGGAAGAGACCCAGTACTTC. Translation gives CASRSLGQGEETQYF.

This clone was seen more than once but under ten times. J is TRBJ2-3 and V is TRBV30, with 8 bases that match TRBD2. CDR3 length equals 14 residues. In germline, CDR1 is GTSNPN, CDR2 SVGIG (reference sequence). V trimming: 0 bases; J trimming: 5 bases; junction bases outside the gene matches: 4. CDR3 sequence reads: CAWSVLLAVDTQYF. The CDR3 coding sequence is TGTGCCTGGAGTGTACTACTAGCGGTAGATACGCAGTATTTT.

This clone turned up a few times. The chain combines TRBV7-2 with TRBJ1-5; D ambiguous. This CDR3 region has 15 residues. CDR1 is SGHTA, CDR2 FQGNSA, per germline. Trimming shortened V by 3 bases and J by 0 bases, and 9 bases separated the two germline ends. Here the CDR3 DNA reads TGTGCCAGCAGCTTGCCGGGTTTTAGCAATCAGCCCCAGCATTTT. Amino acids: CASSLPGFSNQPQHF. The whole variable domain, remainder taken from reference TRBV7-2 and TRBJ1-5, is GAGVSQSPSNKVTEKGKDVELRCDPISGHTALYWYRQSLGQGLEFLIYFQGNSAPDKSGLPSDRFSAERTGGSVSTLTIQRTQQEDSAVYLCASSLPGFSNQPQHFGDGTRLSIL.

The sample holds a few counts of this clone. The V gene is TRBV29-1, the J gene TRBJ2-3; TRBD2 aligns across 9 bases. This CDR3 has 14 amino acids. The germline gives CDR1 SQVTM, CDR2 ANQGSEA. V dropped 4 bases and J dropped 5; count of bases not matched to a gene: 7. CDR3 loop: CSVGAGGRGDTQYF. In DNA, the CDR3 is TGCAGCGTTGGGGCGGGGGGGCGTGGAGATACGCAGTATTTT.

The genes are TRBV28 and TRBJ2-7; D possibly corresponds to TRBD1 (6 bases). Germline CDR1 and CDR2: MDHEN and SYDVKM. Trimming stripped 6 bases from V and 4 bases from J, with 19 bases between. The length of the CDR3 is 15 residues. In DNA, the CDR3 is TGTGCCAGCAGATCGGGCGGAACAGGGAAGTACGAGCAGTACTTC. This translates into CASRSGGTGKYEQYF.

Only a few counts were recorded for this clone. One junction end does not reproduce the germline sequence, and a read error may be involved. The chain combines TRBV19 with TRBJ2-4; TRBD1 matches at 7 bases. There are 13 residues in the CDR3. Germline V gene data show CDR1 as LNHDA and CDR2 as SQIVND (reference sequence). The CDR3 DNA follows: TGTGCAAGTAACGAGGGACAGAAAAACATTCAGTACTTC. Encoded protein: CASNEGQKNIQYF.

The gene calls are TRBV6-5 and TRBJ2-1; D perhaps matches TRBD2 (6 bases). Germline-derived CDR1 and CDR2 are MNHEY and SVGAGI. This CDR3 spans 14 amino acids. V was pared by 8 bases and J by 9 bases, with 20 bases between. The CDR3 here is CASGLRGGSVEQFF. The CDR3 nucleotides are TGTGCCAGCGGCCTGCGGGGTGGGTCCGTTGAGCAGTTCTTC.

This clone was detected only a few times. This chain links TRBV4-3 with TRBJ2-3; 10 bases map to TRBD1. There are 16 residues in the CDR3. Unmatched junction bases numbered 5, after V lost 1 base and J lost 4 bases. Germline CDR1 LGHNA, CDR2 YSLEER. CDR3 DNA sequence: TGCGCCAGCAGCCAAGGAGACGGACAGGGGGCAGATACGCAGTATTTT. It is translated as CASSQGDGQGADTQYF.

This clone has only a few counts. The rearrangement links TRBV5-1 to TRBJ2-1, with D tentatively TRBD2 (5 bases). V was trimmed by 7 bases and J by 3 bases, leaving 11 bases between them. Germline CDR1 reads SGHRS; CDR2 reads YFSETQ. CDR3 length equals 13 residues. CDR3 DNA: TGCGCCAGCGGCCAGGCGGGCTACAATGAGCAGTTCTTC. Translation: CASGQAGYNEQFF.

This clone was detected only a few times. The same CDR3 also results from other DNA sequences found in this sample. V usage is TRBV29-1 and J usage is TRBJ1-1; perhaps TRBD1 as D (6 bases). V dropped 5 bases and J dropped 5 bases, with 9 bases sitting between them. The CDR3 is 11 residues long. Germline V gives CDR1 SQVTM, CDR2 ANQGSEA. For the CDR3, the DNA is TGCAGCGTTCGGCAGGGGACTGAAGCTTTCTTT. Translated: CSVRQGTEAFF. Together with reference TRBV29-1 and TRBJ1-1, the CDR3 gives the full variable domain: SAVISQKPSRDICQRGTSLTIQCQVDSQVTMMFWYRQQPGQSLTLIATANQGSEATYESGFVIDKFPISRPNLTFSTLTVSNMSPEDSSIYLCSVRQGTEAFFGQGTRLTVV.

The chain is built from TRBV9 and TRBJ2-3; D may be TRBD1 (5 bases). Germline loops: CDR1 SGDLS, CDR2 YYNGEE. Deletions cut 4 bases from V and 2 bases from J, with 14 bases between. The CDR3 length is 15 residues. The CDR3 region is CASSPQGSYTDTQYF. The CDR3 nucleotides are TGTGCCAGCAGCCCCCAGGGCAGCTACACAGATACGCAGTATTTT.

This clone was recorded a few times. CDR3 amino acids: CASSIGTGKNEQFF. Here the CDR3 DNA reads TGCGCCAGCAGCATTGGGACAGGGAAAAATGAGCAGTTCTTC. V and J are TRBV5-1 and TRBJ2-1, with 9 positions matching TRBD1. CDR1 SGHRS and CDR2 YFSETQ come from the germline V gene. CDR3 length equals 14 residues. V was clipped by 4 bases and J by 7 bases; unmatched bases: 6.

This clone has more than one count but fewer than ten. The chain recombines TRBV28 with TRBJ2-5, with a weak D call TRBD1 (7 bases). V was shortened by 7 bases and J by 7 bases, with 16 bases between the two germline ends. Germline CDR1 and CDR2: MDHEN and SYDVKM. The CDR3 is 13 residues long. The CDR3 sequence: CASIRGQGGTQYF. The CDR3 DNA reads as TGTGCCAGCATCCGGGGGCAGGGGGGGACCCAGTACTTC.

The V gene is TRBV4-1, the J gene TRBJ1-2; TRBD1 is a possible D gene (6 bases). The CDR3 sequence is 15 residues long. V was cut by 0 bases and J by 8 bases, with 16 bases left in between. Germline values: CDR1 MGHRA, CDR2 YSYEKL. Written as DNA, the CDR3 is TGCGCCAGCAGCCAAGACCCACAGGGTACGAAGGGCTACACCTTC. Its protein is CASSQDPQGTKGYTF.

This clone occurred a few times. This chain links TRBV28 with TRBJ1-2; D ambiguous. V lost 8 bases and J 1 base, leaving 5 bases between the germline ends. CDR3 length: 11 amino acids. Per the germline V gene, CDR1 is MDHEN and CDR2 is SYDVKM. The CDR3 spells CASRNNYGYTF. CDR3 in DNA: TGTGCCAGCCGTAATAACTATGGCTACACCTTC.

The CDR3 sequence: CIAGTRMGNEQFF. CDR3 DNA sequence: TGCATCGCTGGGACAAGAATGGGGAATGAGCAGTTCTTC. V gene TRBV29-1 combines with J gene TRBJ2-1; D is possibly TRBD1 (6 bases). The CDR3 is 13 amino acids. The germline V gene has CDR1 SQVTM and CDR2 ANQGSEA.

Remarks on this clone: This sample also contains other DNA sequences that code for the same CDR3. This chain joins TRBV13 and TRBJ2-3, with a weak D call TRBD1 (6 bases). This CDR3 region has 13 residues. V lost 2 bases and J 3 bases, leaving 6 bases between the germline ends. Germline loops: CDR1 PRHDT, CDR2 FYEKMQ (reference sequence). The chain's CDR3 is CASSLQGTDTQYF. Written as DNA, the CDR3 is TGTGCCAGCAGCTTACAGGGGACAGATACGCAGTATTTT.

The sample holds a few counts of this clone. This chain uses TRBV18 with TRBJ2-1; 7 bases are shared with TRBD2. V was pared by 1 base and J by 4 bases, with 7 bases of the junction left unmatched. Per the germline V gene, CDR1 is KGHSH and CDR2 is LQKENI. The CDR3 consists of 16 residues. For the CDR3, the DNA is TGTGCCAGCTCACCACTTGAGGGAGGGAGGTACAATGAGCAGTTCTTC. It is translated as CASSPLEGGRYNEQFF.

The chain couples TRBV9 to TRBJ2-1; no reliable D call. Germline values: CDR1 SGDLS, CDR2 YYNGEE. This CDR3 is built from 16 residues. The V and J ends lost 2 bases and 0 bases respectively, with 12 bases between them. The CDR3 DNA reads as TGTGCCAGCAGCGTCGCAGGCCACCGCTCCTACAATGAGCAGTTCTTC. Amino acids: CASSVAGHRSYNEQFF.